Included here is one T cell receptor beta chain sequence, with context. CDR3 length equals 13 residues. With 2 bases removed from V and 7 bases from J, the gap between germline ends came to 9 bases. CDR1 and CDR2 from the germline V gene are MNHNY and SVGAGI (reference sequence). This sample was included in a study of blood T cell repertoires in COVID-19. Study details: Nucleic acid was either cDNA or gDNA, and it came from T cells, B-cell-depleted T cells, or PBMCs.

Source study methods: Nucleated cell counts were estimated from reference gene primer amplification. Profiling relied on immunoSEQ multiplex PCR, and the TCRdb table lists in-frame clones only, not all of them. V and J calls and clone size come straight from that table; D and trimming were deduced from the DNA. The data contain around 17,000 clones, around 79% of them singletons. Source material: peripheral blood. The clonotype comes from a woman aged 70-85 years with active COVID-19. The gene calls are TRBV6-6 and TRBJ2-4; D perhaps matches TRBD1 (5 bases). CDR3 bases: TGTGCCAGCAGTTACGCTGCAGGGAACATTCAGTACTTC. It is translated as CASSYAAGNIQYF.